Listed below are T cell receptor beta chains from one sample, sequenced in a study of response to subunit inactivated influenza vaccine. TCRdb re-called the RT-PCR reads with MiXCR, one entry per CDR3 protein. The table has 500,000 to 600,000 distinct CDR3 sequences, over 10% seen once. Sequenced here: PBMCs from blood, sampled about 40 days after vaccination. The receptors originated from a man aged 45 to 65 who received an inactivated influenza vaccine. Each CDR3 is given with its conserved first and last residue. The D gene is left open where the match is weak. Some rows have no size entry. The others give once, few or many, or a class for an expanded clone.

D: TRBD1
J: TRBJ1-2
V: TRBV12-3/TRBV12-4
size: few
DNA: TGTGCCAGCAGTTTTGTGGGGACAGGTCTTTTCTATGGCTACACCTTC
CDR3: CASSFVGTGLFYGYTF

D: NA
J: TRBJ2-1
V: TRBV28
size: many
DNA: TGTGCCAGCAGTCCCGACCTAACAGGGACCGAGCAGTTCTTC
CDR3: CASSPDLTGTEQFF

D: NA
J: TRBJ1-5
V: TRBV10-3
size: many
DNA: TGTGCCATCAGTGAGTATCCTAACAGGGCTAGCAATCAGCCCCAGCATTTT
CDR3: CAISEYPNRASNQPQHF

D: TRBD2
J: TRBJ2-1
V: TRBV9
size: few
DNA: TGTGCCAGCAGCTCCACTAGCGGGAGTAAATACAATGAGCAGTTCTTC
CDR3: CASSSTSGSKYNEQFF

D: TRBD2
J: TRBJ2-7
V: TRBV4-2
size: NA
DNA: TGTGCCAGCAGCCAAGAGGGACTAGCGGCGTCCTACGAGCAGTACTTC
CDR3: CASSQEGLAASYEQYF

D: TRBD2
J: TRBJ2-7
V: TRBV29-1
size: many
DNA: TGCAGCGTTAGTACTAGCGGGAGCTCCTACGAGCAGTACTTC
CDR3: CSVSTSGSSYEQYF

D: NA
J: TRBJ2-1
V: TRBV24-1
size: NA
DNA: TGTGCCACCAGTGATGAGCAAGGGGCCTACAATGAGCAGTTCTTC
CDR3: CATSDEQGAYNEQFF

D: TRBD1
J: TRBJ1-2
V: TRBV2
size: few
DNA: TGTGCCAGCAGTGTGGACAGGACCTATGGCTACACCTTC
CDR3: CASSVDRTYGYTF

D: TRBD1
J: TRBJ1-3
V: TRBV10-3
size: NA
DNA: TGTGCCATCACCGGGGGACAGGGTGGGATCTCGTCTGGAAACACCATATATTTT
CDR3: CAITGGQGGISSGNTIYF

D: NA
J: TRBJ2-1
V: TRBV4-2
size: NA
DNA: TGTGCCAGCAGCCAAGGCGGGTCGCTGACTAGTCTCTCCTACAATGAGCAGTTCTTC
CDR3: CASSQGGSLTSLSYNEQFF

D: NA
J: TRBJ2-1
V: TRBV12-3/TRBV12-4
size: few
DNA: TGTGCCAGCAGTTCAAGTTTGGGGACAACTCAGTTCTTC
CDR3: CASSSSLGTTQFF

D: NA
J: TRBJ2-7
V: TRBV5-1
size: few
DNA: TGCGCCAGCAGCTTGAGATGGGGGTACGAGCAGTACTTC
CDR3: CASSLRWGYEQYF

D: TRBD2
J: TRBJ2-1
V: TRBV15
size: few
DNA: TGTGCCACCAGGTCTCTAGCGGCTTCCTACAATGAGCAGTTCTTC
CDR3: CATRSLAASYNEQFF

D: NA
J: TRBJ2-5
V: TRBV3-1
size: NA
DNA: TGTGCCAGCAGTAGGAGAGGTGAAGAGACCCAGTACTTC
CDR3: CASSRRGEETQYF

D: NA
J: TRBJ2-5
V: TRBV6-1
size: few
DNA: TGTGCCTGCCGGGGGGCCCGGGAGACCCAGTACTTC
CDR3: CACRGARETQYF

D: TRBD1
J: TRBJ2-1
V: TRBV7-9
size: NA
DNA: TGTGCCAGCAGCCCGTCAGGACAGGGGGGGTACAATGAGCAGTTCTTC
CDR3: CASSPSGQGGYNEQFF

D: NA
J: TRBJ2-1
V: TRBV6-5
size: few
DNA: TGTGCCAGCAGGACTTATAGGAATGAGCAGTTCTTC
CDR3: CASRTYRNEQFF

D: NA
J: TRBJ2-7
V: TRBV5-1
size: many
DNA: TGCGCCAGCAGCTTGGCCGTGGGAGAAGGCTACGAGCAGTACTTC
CDR3: CASSLAVGEGYEQYF

D: NA
J: TRBJ2-5
V: TRBV23-1
size: few
DNA: TGCGCCAGCAGTGCAGGGATTCCGGAGACCCAGTACTTC
CDR3: CASSAGIPETQYF

D: NA
J: TRBJ2-7
V: TRBV30
size: NA
DNA: TGTGCCTGGAGTGTACCCAGTCTCACCTACGAGCAGTACTTC
CDR3: CAWSVPSLTYEQYF

D: TRBD1
J: TRBJ2-7
V: TRBV28
size: few
DNA: TGTGCCAGCGGCAAAACAGGGGGCGGCGAGCAGTACTTC
CDR3: CASGKTGGGEQYF

D: TRBD1
J: TRBJ2-7
V: TRBV5-1
size: few
DNA: TGCGCCAGCAGCCCAGGGACAGGGGTGCACTACGAGCAGTACTTC
CDR3: CASSPGTGVHYEQYF

D: NA
J: TRBJ2-7
V: TRBV6-2/TRBV6-3
size: NA
DNA: TGTGCCAGCAGTTACCGAGTAAAGGGGGATTACGAGCAGTACTTC
CDR3: CASSYRVKGDYEQYF

D: NA
J: TRBJ1-1
V: TRBV6-1
size: few
DNA: TGTGCCAGCAGTGAACAAGGTCCCATCGGGGCTTTCTTT
CDR3: CASSEQGPIGAFF

D: NA
J: TRBJ1-5
V: TRBV7-8
size: few
DNA: TGTGCCAGCAGCTCAAGAAACGAGGCTGGGCAGCCCCAGCATTTT
CDR3: CASSSRNEAGQPQHF

D: TRBD1
J: TRBJ2-7
V: TRBV7-2
size: NA
DNA: TGTGCCAGCAGCTTAGCGCATCGGACAGGCCGGTACGAGCAGTACTTC
CDR3: CASSLAHRTGRYEQYF

D: TRBD1
J: TRBJ1-1
V: TRBV6-2/TRBV6-3
size: few
DNA: TGTGCCAGCCTGCGAGGAGGGGGCTGGACTGAAGCTTTCTTT
CDR3: CASLRGGGWTEAFF

D: NA
J: TRBJ1-1
V: TRBV6-1
size: few
DNA: TGTGCCAGCAGAATAGGGTTGAACACTGAAGCTTTCTTT
CDR3: CASRIGLNTEAFF

D: NA
J: TRBJ2-2
V: TRBV5-3
size: NA
DNA: TGTGACAGAAGCTTGGGGGCGGCGAACACCGGGGAGCTGTTTTTT
CDR3: CDRSLGAANTGELFF

D: NA
J: TRBJ1-5
V: TRBV5-1
size: many
DNA: TGCGCCAGCAGCATACCCGGGACGGACAATCAGCCCCAGCATTTT
CDR3: CASSIPGTDNQPQHF

D: TRBD2
J: TRBJ2-1
V: TRBV20-1
size: NA
DNA: TGCAGTGCACCAGGACTAGCGGGAGCTCACGGGGGAGTTGAGCAGTTCTTC
CDR3: CSAPGLAGAHGGVEQFF

D: TRBD2
J: TRBJ2-4
V: TRBV11-2
size: NA
DNA: TGTGCCAGCAGCTTAGTGGCTAGCGGGGGGGCCGGGGCCAAAAACATTCAGTACTTC
CDR3: CASSLVASGGAGAKNIQYF

D: NA
J: TRBJ2-1
V: TRBV21-1
size: NA
DNA: TGTGCCAGTTTCAGCGGAGACTCCTACAATGAGCAGTTCTTC
CDR3: CASFSGDSYNEQFF

D: NA
J: TRBJ2-3
V: TRBV5-1
size: many
DNA: TGTGCCAGCAGCCTAGGGGGGGGGCCAGATACGCAGTATTTT
CDR3: CASSLGGGPDTQYF

D: NA
J: TRBJ2-4
V: TRBV5-1
size: few
DNA: TGCGCCAGCAGCCTACCCCGACCGTCCGGGGCCAAAAACATTCAGTACTTC
CDR3: CASSLPRPSGAKNIQYF

D: NA
J: TRBJ2-2
V: TRBV9
size: few
DNA: TGTGCCAGCAGCCCCCAAGGGGTTGCTCTCGGGGAGCTGTTTTTT
CDR3: CASSPQGVALGELFF

D: TRBD2
J: TRBJ2-4
V: TRBV20-1
size: NA
DNA: TGCAGTGCTAGATACAAGGGCATAGGGAGGGACATTCAGTACTTC
CDR3: CSARYKGIGRDIQYF

D: TRBD1
J: TRBJ2-1
V: TRBV11-3
size: few
DNA: TGTGCCAGCAGCCGACAGGGGGGCGGGTACAATGAGCAGTTCTTC
CDR3: CASSRQGGGYNEQFF

D: NA
J: TRBJ2-5
V: TRBV10-3
size: many
DNA: TGTGCCATCAGTGAGAACGGGGAGACCCAGTACTTC
CDR3: CAISENGETQYF

D: NA
J: TRBJ2-7
V: TRBV5-5
size: few
DNA: TGTGCCAGCAGCTTGGAGGGCCAGAGACCCTACGAGCAGTACTTC
CDR3: CASSLEGQRPYEQYF

D: NA
J: TRBJ1-2
V: TRBV20-1
size: many
DNA: TGCAGTGCTAGAGGTGGGACCGGAGGGGGCTACACCTTC
CDR3: CSARGGTGGGYTF

D: TRBD2
J: TRBJ2-1
V: TRBV4-1
size: many
DNA: TGCGCCAGCAGCCTCGGACTAGCGGGGGCGGGGGAGCAGTTCTTC
CDR3: CASSLGLAGAGEQFF

D: TRBD1
J: TRBJ2-7
V: TRBV7-2
size: few
DNA: TGTGCCAGCAGCTTCCCTAGGGGACAGGGGGTCAGCGAGCAGTACTTC
CDR3: CASSFPRGQGVSEQYF

D: TRBD1
J: TRBJ2-7
V: TRBV7-9
size: few
DNA: TGTGCCAGCAGCTGGGGACAGGGGTATCAGTTACCCGACTTC
CDR3: CASSWGQGYQLPDF

D: NA
J: TRBJ2-7
V: TRBV7-2
size: few
DNA: TGTGCCAGCAGCTTATCTGCGGCAGAGGCCTACGAGCAGTACTTC
CDR3: CASSLSAAEAYEQYF

D: TRBD2
J: TRBJ2-7
V: TRBV20-1
size: few
DNA: TGCAGTGCTAGTAGCGGGAGCTTTGGGGAGCAGTACTTC
CDR3: CSASSGSFGEQYF

D: NA
J: TRBJ1-6
V: TRBV20-1
size: few
DNA: TGCAGTGCTAGAGTTCCGGGGAACAGCCTTTCACCCCTCCACTTT
CDR3: CSARVPGNSLSPLHF

D: NA
J: TRBJ2-7
V: TRBV28
size: NA
DNA: TGTGCCAGCAGTTTATGGGGAGGCTCCTACGAGCAGTACTTC
CDR3: CASSLWGGSYEQYF

D: TRBD1
J: TRBJ2-3
V: TRBV2
size: NA
DNA: TGTGCCAGCAGTGTTAGACAGGGCACGGATACGCAGTATTTT
CDR3: CASSVRQGTDTQYF

D: TRBD1
J: TRBJ2-1
V: TRBV12-3/TRBV12-4
size: many
DNA: TGTGCCAGCAGGGGGACAGCTTACAATGAGCAGTTCTTC
CDR3: CASRGTAYNEQFF

D: NA
J: TRBJ1-2
V: TRBV18
size: many
DNA: TGTGCCAGCTCCCTCACCGGACAGTCCTATGGCTACACCTTC
CDR3: CASSLTGQSYGYTF

D: NA
J: TRBJ1-5
V: TRBV20-1
size: NA
DNA: TGCAGTGGCCACAGAGTGGCAGGGACCCGCAATCAGCCCCAGCATTTT
CDR3: CSGHRVAGTRNQPQHF

D: TRBD2
J: TRBJ2-7
V: TRBV6-2/TRBV6-3
size: few
DNA: TGTGCCAGCAGTTACTCGGTGTTAGGACTAGGTACCTACGAGCAGTACTTC
CDR3: CASSYSVLGLGTYEQYF